This T cell receptor beta chain came from a study of T cells in Graves' hyperthyroidism and ophthalmopathy. Amplified regions were TCR beta CDR3 sequences from RNA transcripts. With the HTBI primer set, the TCR CDR3 went through a first round of RT-PCR. MiXCR, applied by TCRdb to the multiplex PCR reads, yields one record per CDR3 protein. The sample lists around 400,000 distinct CDR3 sequences, 25% occurring once. Diagnoses were established using clinical symptoms, serum thyroxine and TRAb, thyroid ultrasound and orbital computed tomography. This CDR3 region has 14 residues. The V gene's germline CDR1 is LNHDA and CDR2 SQIVND (reference sequence). Worth noting for this clonotype: The junction shows a germline mismatch at one end, possibly a read error.

The clonotype was recovered from a man in his fifties or sixties with Graves' hyperthyroidism. Material: blood. The chain couples TRBV19 to TRBJ2-7; D could derive from TRBD1 or TRBD2 (5 bases each). The CDR3 DNA reads TGTGCCAGTAGTGAGACCGGGGCAGCCTACGAGCAGCACTTC. Protein: CASSETGAAYEQHF.